Shown below are 20 T cell receptor beta chains from a single sample sequenced in a study of blood T cell repertoires in COVID-19. The table came from immunoSEQ multiplex PCR; TCRdb's copy has only in-frame clones and leaves some out. Of over 200,000 clones in the sample, around 88% are singletons; the top ten hold about 3.1%. Sequencing was performed on peripheral blood. The receptors were sampled from a woman aged 25 to 45 who had recovered from COVID-19.

This chain connects TRBV6-2 or TRBV6-3 to TRBJ1-2, with 8 bases that match TRBD1. Germline V gene lookup returns CDR1 MNHEY and CDR2 SVGEGT. V lost 5 bases, J lost 8 bases, and 4 bases stayed unmatched. The CDR3 consists of 12 residues. CDR3 residues: CASSRQGWGYTF. The CDR3 DNA follows: TGTGCCAGCAGTCGACAGGGGTGGGGCTACACCTTC.

This chain links TRBV10-3 with TRBJ1-1; D remains unclear. V lost 0 bases and J lost 6, with 14 bases in between. The CDR3 spans 15 residues. Germline V gene data show CDR1 as ENHRY and CDR2 as SYGVKD. CDR3 residues: CAISESQLSTAEAFF. CDR3 in DNA: TGTGCCATCAGTGAGTCTCAATTGTCTACCGCTGAAGCTTTCTTT.

This sequence joins TRBV3-1 (or the pseudogene TRBV3-2) and TRBJ2-1; the match to TRBD1 covers 7 bases. V shed 1 base and J 3 bases; nucleotides not matched to a gene: 6. The CDR3 length is 16 residues. Germline values: CDR1 LGHDT, CDR2 YNNKEL (reference sequence). The CDR3 loop is CASSQGNRGVYNEQFF. The CDR3 DNA reads TGTGCCAGCAGCCAAGGGAACAGGGGTGTCTACAATGAGCAGTTCTTC.

CDR3 amino acids: CASSGAGNTGELFF. The CDR3, as DNA: TGTGCCAGCAGTGGGGCAGGGAACACCGGGGAGCTGTTTTTT. This rearrangement joins TRBV27 to TRBJ2-2, with D perhaps TRBD1 (5 bases). The germline CDR1 and CDR2 sequences are MNHEY and SMNVEV (reference sequence). This CDR3 is built from 14 residues. V lost 5 bases and J lost 1, with 8 bases in between.

The chain uses TRBV10-3 and TRBJ2-7; D possibly corresponds to TRBD1 (6 bases). Trimming left V 8 bases short and J 2 bases short, with 7 bases between. The CDR3 consists of 11 residues. The germline gives CDR1 ENHRY, CDR2 SYGVKD. The CDR3 is CAIRDTYEQYF. Written as DNA, the CDR3 is TGTGCCATCCGGGACACCTACGAGCAGTACTTC.

This chain connects TRBV11-2 to TRBJ2-2; TRBD2 agrees at 8 bases. The germline V gene has CDR1 SGHAT and CDR2 FQNNGV. V was clipped by 1 base and J by 5 bases; unmatched bases: 6. The CDR3 totals 16 residues. The CDR3 region is CASSLVAGGRTGELFF. The CDR3 DNA sequence: TGTGCCAGCAGCTTAGTGGCGGGGGGAAGAACCGGGGAGCTGTTTTTT.

This clone has a handful of counts. The rearrangement uses TRBV7-3 and TRBJ1-1, with D perhaps TRBD1 (5 bases). CDR1 is SGHTA and CDR2 is FQGTGA in the germline V gene. The V end lost 4 bases, the J end lost 2 bases, and 8 bases lay between the germline ends. The CDR3 has 13 residues. In DNA, the CDR3 is TGTGCCAGCAGCTGGGGACTAAACACTGAAGCTTTCTTT. Protein: CASSWGLNTEAFF.

V and J are TRBV6-5 and TRBJ2-1; TRBD2 aligns across 8 bases. Germline trimming cut 3 bases from V and 7 bases from J; bases unmatched to any gene: 11. This CDR3 region has 16 residues. Germline V lookup: CDR1 MNHEY, CDR2 SVGAGI. The CDR3 DNA sequence: TGTGCCAGCAGTTATCTTCCCAGCGGGGGTTCGAATGAGCAGTTCTTC. It codes for CASSYLPSGGSNEQFF.

The rearrangement joins TRBV11-2 to TRBJ2-7; 10 bases map to TRBD1. Trimming at V came to 4 bases and at J to 6 bases, leaving 9 bases not matched to a gene. The CDR3 length is 15 residues. CDR1 SGHAT and CDR2 FQNNGV come from the germline V gene. The CDR3 sequence is CASSSNLGTGAEQYF. CDR3 in DNA: TGTGCCAGCAGCTCTAATCTCGGGACAGGGGCCGAGCAGTACTTC.

Only one count was recorded for this clone. This chain uses TRBV5-1 with TRBJ1-1, with a possible D match to TRBD1 (5 bases). Germline assignment: CDR1 SGHRS and CDR2 YFSETQ. Trimming took 5 bases from V and 5 from J, leaving 16 bases between them. CDR3 size: 14 residues. The DNA for the CDR3 is TGCGCCAGCAGTTGGGACTTACGTGGGACTGAAGCTTTCTTT. Its protein product is CASSWDLRGTEAFF.

This sequence joins TRBV9 and TRBJ2-2, with D perhaps TRBD1 (6 bases). V dropped 1 base and J dropped 3 bases, with 16 bases sitting between them. The CDR3 runs 17 residues. From germline, CDR1 is SGDLS and CDR2 YYNGEE. CDR3 residues: CASSVSPRGSDTGELFF. As DNA, the CDR3 is TGTGCCAGCAGCGTAAGCCCCAGGGGCTCGGACACCGGGGAGCTGTTTTTT. The whole variable domain, filled in from reference TRBV9 and TRBJ2-2, reads DSGVTQTPKHLITATGQRVTLRCSPRSGDLSVYWYQQSLDQGLQFLIQYYNGEERAKGNILERFSAQQFPDLHSELNLSSLELGDSALYFCASSVSPRGSDTGELFFGEGSRLTVL.

This clone occurred once. J is TRBJ2-7 and V is TRBV9, with 7 bases fitting TRBD1. The J segment lost 3 bases and the V segment lost 2 bases, leaving 5 bases of the junction unmatched. The CDR3 length is 14 residues. The germline V gene has CDR1 SGDLS and CDR2 YYNGEE. The CDR3 DNA is TGTGCCAGCAGCGTGGGACAGAGTTTCTACGAGCAGTACTTC. It translates to CASSVGQSFYEQYF.

The chain couples TRBV7-9 to TRBJ1-4, with 9 bases matching TRBD1. The germline V gene encodes CDR1 SEHNR and CDR2 FQNEAQ (reference sequence). With 6 bases clipped from V and 6 bases from J, the junction kept 5 bases outside the gene matches. The CDR3 contains 14 residues. The CDR3 region has the DNA TGTGCCAGCAGTTTCCGGGACAGGGATGAAAAACTGTTTTTT. Protein: CASSFRDRDEKLFF. Looking up the rest from reference TRBV7-9 and TRBJ1-4 gives the full variable domain: DTGVSQNPRHKITKRGQNVTFRCDPISEHNRLYWYRQTLGQGPEFLTYFQNEAQLEKSRLLSDRFSAERPKGSFSTLEIQRTEQGDSAMYLCASSFRDRDEKLFFGSGTQLSVL.

About this clone: The same CDR3 also results from other DNA sequences found in this sample. This chain uses TRBV9 with TRBJ2-3; TRBD1 is a possible D gene (6 bases). With 0 bases removed from V and 0 bases from J, the gap between germline ends came to 8 bases. The length of the CDR3 is 15 residues. Per germline, CDR1 SGDLS and CDR2 YYNGEE. The CDR3 is CASSVGGGSTDTQYF. The DNA for the CDR3 is TGTGCCAGCAGCGTAGGAGGGGGAAGCACAGATACGCAGTATTTT.

The chain employs TRBV6-6 and TRBJ2-1, with 7 bases that match TRBD1. The J segment lost 9 bases and the V segment lost 5 bases, leaving 19 bases of the junction unmatched. This CDR3 is 17 amino acids long. CDR1 and CDR2 from the germline V gene are MNHNY and SVGAGI (reference sequence). CDR3 in amino acids: CASSPRPPGQRAVEQFF. For the CDR3, the DNA is TGTGCCAGCAGTCCCCGTCCTCCGGGACAGAGGGCGGTTGAGCAGTTCTTC.

The V gene is TRBV11-2, the J gene TRBJ2-5, with 7 bases that match TRBD2. CDR3 length equals 14 residues. CDR1 and CDR2 (germline): SGHAT, FQNNGV. After removal of 5 bases from V and 5 bases from J, the junction contained 8 bases not matched to a gene. CDR3 sequence reads: CASSLGGGWETQYF. The CDR3 region has the DNA TGTGCCAGCAGCCTAGGCGGGGGATGGGAGACCCAGTACTTC. The full variable domain, its missing parts supplied by reference TRBV11-2 and TRBJ2-5, is EAGVAQSPRYKIIEKRQSVAFWCNPISGHATLYWYQQILGQGPKLLIQFQNNGVVDDSQLPKDRFSAERLKGVDSTLKIQPAKLEDSAVYLCASSLGGGWETQYFGPGTRLLVL.

V usage is TRBV7-3 and J usage is TRBJ2-3; no clear D. This CDR3 region has 13 residues. Germline V gene data show CDR1 as SGHTA and CDR2 as FQGTGA. V lost 4 bases and J lost 9, with 14 bases in between. CDR3 sequence reads: CASSSNAIGTQYF. The CDR3 bases are TGTGCCAGCAGCTCCAATGCCATCGGGACGCAGTATTTT.

The rearrangement joins TRBV2 to TRBJ1-1; D is uncertain. CDR1 and CDR2 (germline): SNHLY, FYNNEI. The CDR3 is made up of 14 amino acids. Between the trimmed V and J ends, which lost 7 bases and 1 base, there was a span of 13 bases. The CDR3 sequence is CASKGGTRNTEAFF. CDR3 in DNA: TGTGCCAGCAAGGGAGGCACACGGAACACTGAAGCTTTCTTT.

CDR3 region: CASSLGLAGKNTGELFF. The CDR3 DNA reads TGTGCCAGCAGCTTGGGTCTAGCGGGGAAGAACACCGGGGAGCTGTTTTTT. The chain carries TRBV5-4 and TRBJ2-2, with 9 bases fitting TRBD2. Per the germline V gene, CDR1 is SGHNT and CDR2 is YYREEE (reference sequence). The CDR3 runs to 17 residues. J gave up 1 base and V 0 bases, and 4 bases lay outside the gene matches. The full variable domain, its missing parts supplied by reference TRBV5-4 and TRBJ2-2, is ETGVTQSPTHLIKTRGQQVTLRCSSQSGHNTVSWYQQALGQGPQFIFQYYREEENGRGNFPPRFSGLQFPNYSSELNVNALELDDSALYLCASSLGLAGKNTGELFFGEGSRLTVL.

This clone has a single count. The rearrangement uses TRBV30 and TRBJ2-2; a weak D match, TRBD2 (6 bases). Trimming removed 0 bases from V and 5 bases from J, with 16 bases in between. CDR1 and CDR2 (germline): GTSNPN, SVGIG (reference sequence). This CDR3 is 16 amino acids long. CDR3 nucleotides: TGTGCCTGGAGTGTTGGGGGGACTTTTGGGACCGGGGAGCTGTTTTTT. Translating it yields CAWSVGGTFGTGELFF.